The following is a T cell receptor (beta chain) sequence with its context. The antigen is undetermined. The data originate from a study of CXCR3-negative and CXCR3-positive naive CD8 T cells. Libraries were UMI-labeled 5' RACE TRB cDNA. TCRdb reprocessed the 5' RACE reads; each CDR3 protein has one entry and no DNA is given. Found here are some 140,000 distinct CDR3 sequences; the top ten clones hold 0.49%. The CDR3 contains 13 residues. CDR1 and CDR2 (germline): DFQATT, SNEGSKA (reference sequence). Study conclusions and caveats: Researchers report that CXCR3-positive naive cells carry more hydrophobic TRB CDR3s than CXCR3-negative naive cells. Sequencing showed both naive subsets with comparably high diversity, and memory CD8+ cells much lower.

The J gene is TRBJ2-2, the V gene TRBV20-1. The specimen was naive CXCR3+ CD8+ T cells from blood. Subset denoted: CD45RO-CCR7+CD27+CD95- naive CD8+ T cells expressing CXCR3 (TNR3+). This TCR derives from a human donor in good health. Some clones in this sample may be carry-over from other donors' samples. CDR3 region: CSARDQPAGELFF.